What follows describes a single T cell receptor (beta chain). The data were produced by immunoSEQ multiplex PCR, yet TCRdb's version contains in-frame clones alone and is incomplete. The sample lists around 80,000 clones, 94% seen once, with 0.95% to 1% in the top ten. Looked up from germline, CDR1 is SGHKS and CDR2 is YYEKEE (reference sequence). This CDR3 spans 18 amino acids. Unmatched junction bases numbered 12, after V lost 3 bases and J lost 9 bases. This sample is part of a study of T cell changes during pregnancy in multiple sclerosis. The clonotype comes from a female donor in good health, enrolled as a control in a pregnancy study. The chain uses TRBV5-5 and TRBJ2-1, with 16 bases aligning to TRBD2. Specimen: peripheral blood, collected in the second trimester of pregnancy. CDR3 DNA: TGTGCCAGCAGCTCCGGGACTAGCGGGAGGGTAACGTTGGGTGAGCAGTTCTTC. Its protein product is CASSSGTSGRVTLGEQFF.